This T cell receptor (beta chain) was identified in a study of radiotherapy plus CTLA-4 blockade in lung cancer. Focal radiation and CTLA-4 blockade (ipilimumab) were tested in chemo-refractory metastatic non-small-cell lung cancer patients. Using immunoSEQ multiplex PCR, the repertoire was profiled, and TCRdb retains in-frame clones only, with some absent. The table has tens of thousands of clones, approximately 79% seen once. Sequencing used peripheral blood, obtained from a patient treated with radiotherapy plus ipilimumab. This TCR was recovered from a human donor with non-small cell lung cancer who had a complete response to radiotherapy plus ipilimumab.

CDR3 amino acids: CASSQVETGELFF. Here the CDR3 DNA reads TGCGCCAGCAGCCAAGTAGAAACCGGGGAGCTGTTTTTT. The chain combines TRBV4-1 with TRBJ2-2; no reliable D call. CDR1 and CDR2 from the germline V gene are MGHRA and YSYEKL. The V and J ends lost 1 base and 5 bases respectively, with 5 bases between them. This CDR3 contains 13 residues.